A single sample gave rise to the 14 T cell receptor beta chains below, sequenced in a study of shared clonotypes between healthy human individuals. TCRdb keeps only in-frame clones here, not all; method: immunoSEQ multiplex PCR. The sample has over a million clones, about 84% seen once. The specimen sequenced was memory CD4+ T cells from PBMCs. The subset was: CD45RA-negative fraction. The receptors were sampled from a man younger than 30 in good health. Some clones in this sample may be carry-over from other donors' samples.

This CDR3 is CASSVAGGSGEKLFF. DNA of the CDR3: TGTGCCAGCAGCGTAGCGGGGGGCTCGGGTGAAAAACTGTTTTTT. The gene calls are TRBV9 and TRBJ1-4; tentatively, D is TRBD1 (6 bases). Trimming left V 0 bases short and J 7 bases short, with 13 bases between. Germline V gene lookup returns CDR1 SGDLS and CDR2 YYNGEE. CDR3 length: 15 residues.

Here the CDR3 DNA reads TGTGCCAGCAGCCAAGGTTCCTTTGGCGGGAGGGGTGGCAATGAGCAGTTCTTC. Its translation is CASSQGSFGGRGGNEQFF. The chain combines TRBV4-2 with TRBJ2-1; 9 bases agree with TRBD2. The J segment lost 6 bases and the V segment lost 1 base, leaving 13 bases of the junction unmatched. CDR3 length equals 18 residues. The germline gives CDR1 LGHNA, CDR2 YNFKEQ.

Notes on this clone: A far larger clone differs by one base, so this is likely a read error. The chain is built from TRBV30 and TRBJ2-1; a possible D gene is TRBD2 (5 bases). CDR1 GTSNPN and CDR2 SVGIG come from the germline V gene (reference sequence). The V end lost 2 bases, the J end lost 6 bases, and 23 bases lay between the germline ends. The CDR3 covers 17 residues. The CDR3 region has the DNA TGTGCCTGGAGTCGACTCGGGGAAGGACCGCCGGGCAATGAGCAGTTCTTC. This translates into CAWSRLGEGPPGNEQFF.

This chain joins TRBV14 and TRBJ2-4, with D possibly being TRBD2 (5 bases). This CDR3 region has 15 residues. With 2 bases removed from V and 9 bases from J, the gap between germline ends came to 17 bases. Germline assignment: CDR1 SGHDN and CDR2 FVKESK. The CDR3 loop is CASSQLGMEESIQYF. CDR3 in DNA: TGTGCCAGCAGCCAACTTGGGATGGAGGAGAGCATTCAGTACTTC.

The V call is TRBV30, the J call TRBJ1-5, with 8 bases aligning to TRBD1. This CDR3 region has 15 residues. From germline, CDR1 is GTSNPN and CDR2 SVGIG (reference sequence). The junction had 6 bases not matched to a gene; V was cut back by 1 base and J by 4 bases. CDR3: CAWSAAGGANQPQHF. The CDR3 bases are TGTGCCTGGAGTGCGGCAGGGGGCGCAAATCAGCCCCAGCATTTT.

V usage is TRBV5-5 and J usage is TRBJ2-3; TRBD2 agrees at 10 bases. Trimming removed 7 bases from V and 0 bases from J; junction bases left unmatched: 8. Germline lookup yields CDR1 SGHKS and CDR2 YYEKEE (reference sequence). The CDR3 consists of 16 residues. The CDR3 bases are TGTGCCAGCTGGCTAGCGGGAGTGACTAGCACAGATACGCAGTATTTT. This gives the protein CASWLAGVTSTDTQYF.

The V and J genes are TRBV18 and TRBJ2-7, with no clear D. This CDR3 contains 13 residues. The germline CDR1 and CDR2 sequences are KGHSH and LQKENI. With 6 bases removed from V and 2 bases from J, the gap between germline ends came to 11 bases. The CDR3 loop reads CASSPPGTYEQYF. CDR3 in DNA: TGTGCCAGCTCCCCGCCTGGTACCTACGAGCAGTACTTC.

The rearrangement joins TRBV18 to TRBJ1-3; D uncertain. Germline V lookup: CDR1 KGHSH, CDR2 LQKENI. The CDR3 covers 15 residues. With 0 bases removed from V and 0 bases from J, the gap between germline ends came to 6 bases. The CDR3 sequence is CASSPPANSGNTIYF. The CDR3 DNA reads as TGTGCCAGCTCACCACCAGCAAACTCTGGAAACACCATATATTTT. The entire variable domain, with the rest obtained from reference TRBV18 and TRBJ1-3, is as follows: NAGVMQNPRHLVRRRGQEARLRCSPMKGHSHVYWYRQLPEEGLKFMVYLQKENIIDESGMPKERFSAEFPKEGPSILRIQQVVRGDSAAYFCASSPPANSGNTIYFGEGSWLTVV.

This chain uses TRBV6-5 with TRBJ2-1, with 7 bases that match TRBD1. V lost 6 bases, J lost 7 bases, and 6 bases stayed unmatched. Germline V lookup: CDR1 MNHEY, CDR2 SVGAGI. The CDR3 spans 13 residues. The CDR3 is CASSRLTGNEQFF. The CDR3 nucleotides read TGTGCCAGCAGCAGACTGACAGGGAATGAGCAGTTCTTC.

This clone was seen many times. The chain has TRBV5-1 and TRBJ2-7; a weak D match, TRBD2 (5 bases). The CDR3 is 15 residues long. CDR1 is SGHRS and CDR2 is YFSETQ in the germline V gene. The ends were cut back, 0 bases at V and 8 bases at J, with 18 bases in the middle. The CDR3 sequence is CASSLGMVGVTKQYF. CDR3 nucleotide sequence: TGCGCCAGCAGCTTGGGGATGGTCGGGGTTACGAAGCAGTACTTC.

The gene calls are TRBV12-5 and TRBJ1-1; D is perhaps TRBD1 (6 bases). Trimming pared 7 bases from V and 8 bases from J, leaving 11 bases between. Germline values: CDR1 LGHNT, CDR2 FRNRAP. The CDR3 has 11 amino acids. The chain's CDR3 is CASALDREAFF. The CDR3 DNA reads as TGTGCTAGTGCTCTCGACAGGGAAGCTTTCTTT. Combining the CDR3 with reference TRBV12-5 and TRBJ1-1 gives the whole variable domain DARVTQTPRHKVTEMGQEVTMRCQPILGHNTVFWYRQTMMQGLELLAYFRNRAPLDDSGMPKDRFSAEMPDATLATLKIQPSEPRDSAVYFCASALDREAFFGQGTRLTVV.

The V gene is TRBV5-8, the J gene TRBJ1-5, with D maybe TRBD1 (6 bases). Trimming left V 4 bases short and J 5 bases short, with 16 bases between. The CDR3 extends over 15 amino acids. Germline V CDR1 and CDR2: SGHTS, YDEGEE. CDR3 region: CASSHLAGEYQPQHF. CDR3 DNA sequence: TGTGCCAGCAGCCATCTGGCAGGGGAGTATCAGCCCCAGCATTTT.

The CDR3 nucleotides read TGTGCCAGCAGCCCCGCGCCGGCATCAGATACGCAGTATTTT. Its protein product is CASSPAPASDTQYF. The chain has TRBV7-3 and TRBJ2-3, with D hard to call. V dropped 5 bases and J dropped 4 bases, with 13 bases sitting between them. Germline V lookup: CDR1 SGHTA, CDR2 FQGTGA. The CDR3 totals 14 residues.

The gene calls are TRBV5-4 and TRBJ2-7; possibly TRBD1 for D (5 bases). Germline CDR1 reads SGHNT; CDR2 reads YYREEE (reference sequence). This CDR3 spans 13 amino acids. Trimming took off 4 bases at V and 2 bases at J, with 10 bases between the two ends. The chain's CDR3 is CASSKDTTYEQYF. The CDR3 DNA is TGTGCCAGCAGCAAGGACACCACCTACGAGCAGTACTTC.